This T cell receptor beta chain was captured by sequencing in a study of T-cell memory formation after mild COVID-19. Germline V gene data show CDR1 as LNHNV and CDR2 as YYDKDF (reference sequence). The CDR3 is 14 residues long. The J segment lost 8 bases and the V segment lost 5 bases, leaving 6 bases of the junction unmatched. This clonotype was found a few times. It was 5'RACE with constant-segment primers that produced the TCR alpha and TCR beta cDNA libraries, which carried sample barcodes and UMIs. Each CDR3 protein is one row after TCRdb ran MiXCR on the 5' RACE reads. The sample includes about 290,000 distinct CDR3 sequences, 15% of them seen just once.

The clonotype was recovered from a man younger than 35 who had mild COVID-19 (a few samples of this study predate the infection). Cell type and time point are not known. Sequenced input: PBMCs or a T cell subset sorted from them (not recorded which). The gene calls are TRBV15 and TRBJ2-2; 9 positions agree with TRBD1. CDR3 protein: CATSGDRAFGELFF. In nucleotides, the CDR3 is TGTGCCACCAGCGGGGACAGGGCTTTTGGGGAGCTGTTTTTT.